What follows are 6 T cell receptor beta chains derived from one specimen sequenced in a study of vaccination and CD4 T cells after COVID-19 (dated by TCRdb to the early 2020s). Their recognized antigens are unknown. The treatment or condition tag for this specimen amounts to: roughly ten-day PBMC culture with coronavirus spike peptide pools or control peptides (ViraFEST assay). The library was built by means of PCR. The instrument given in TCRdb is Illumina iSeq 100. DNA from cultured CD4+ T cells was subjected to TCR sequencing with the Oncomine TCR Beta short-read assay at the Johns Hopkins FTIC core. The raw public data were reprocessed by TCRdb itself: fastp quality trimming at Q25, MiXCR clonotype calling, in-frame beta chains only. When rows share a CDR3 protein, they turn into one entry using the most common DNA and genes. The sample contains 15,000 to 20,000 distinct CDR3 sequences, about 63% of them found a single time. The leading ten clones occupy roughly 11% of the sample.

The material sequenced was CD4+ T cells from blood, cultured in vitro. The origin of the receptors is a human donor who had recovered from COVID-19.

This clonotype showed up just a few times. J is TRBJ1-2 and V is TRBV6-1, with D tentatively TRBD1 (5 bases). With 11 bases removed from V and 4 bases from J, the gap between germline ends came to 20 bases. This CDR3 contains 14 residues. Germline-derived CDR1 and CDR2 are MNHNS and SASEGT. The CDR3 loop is CAARGDLPGYGYTF. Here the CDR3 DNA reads TGTGCCGCGAGAGGGGACCTGCCTGGCTATGGCTACACCTTC.

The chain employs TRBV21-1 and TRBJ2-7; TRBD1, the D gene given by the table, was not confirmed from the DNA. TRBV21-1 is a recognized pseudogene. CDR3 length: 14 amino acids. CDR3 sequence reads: CASSIRDSSYEQYF. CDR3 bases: TGTGCCAGCAGCATACGGGACAGCTCCTACGAGCAGTACTTC.

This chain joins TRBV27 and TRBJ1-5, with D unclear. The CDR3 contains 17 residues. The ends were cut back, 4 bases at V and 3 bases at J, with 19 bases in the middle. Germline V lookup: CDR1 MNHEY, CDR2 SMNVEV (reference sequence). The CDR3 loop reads CASSSLSPGLYNQPQHF. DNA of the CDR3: TGTGCCAGCAGTTCCCTATCCCCCGGACTGTACAATCAGCCCCAGCATTTT.

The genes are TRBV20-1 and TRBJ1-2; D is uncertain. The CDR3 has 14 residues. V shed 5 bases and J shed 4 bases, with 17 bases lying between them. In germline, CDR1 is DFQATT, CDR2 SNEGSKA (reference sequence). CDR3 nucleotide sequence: TGCAGTGCTCCATCCCTTCAGAGTTTCTATGGCTACACCTTC. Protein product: CSAPSLQSFYGYTF.

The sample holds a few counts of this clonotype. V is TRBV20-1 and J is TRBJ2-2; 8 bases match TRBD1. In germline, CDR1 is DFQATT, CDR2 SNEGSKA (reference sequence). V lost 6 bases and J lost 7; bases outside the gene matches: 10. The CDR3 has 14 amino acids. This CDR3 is CSAFVPGGNGELFF. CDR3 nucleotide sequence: TGCAGTGCGTTCGTACCAGGGGGCAACGGGGAGCTGTTTTTT.

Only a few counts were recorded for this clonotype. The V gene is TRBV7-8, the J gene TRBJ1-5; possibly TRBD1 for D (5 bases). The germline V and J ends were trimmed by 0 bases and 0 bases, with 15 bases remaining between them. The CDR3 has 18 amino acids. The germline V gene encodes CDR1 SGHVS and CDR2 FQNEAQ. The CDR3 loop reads CASSLALKWGNSNQPQHF. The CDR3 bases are TGTGCCAGCAGCTTAGCCCTCAAGTGGGGGAATAGCAATCAGCCCCAGCATTTT.